This T cell receptor beta chain was recorded in a study of regulatory T cells in long-lasting Graves disease. V lost 6 bases to trimming and J lost 9 bases; unmatched junction nucleotides: 10. The V gene's germline CDR1 is MRHNA and CDR2 SNTAGT. The CDR3 covers 13 residues. This clonotype was observed a handful of times. What it recognizes is unknown. Whole-study results and caveats: Persistent disease was associated with favored TRBV28 usage and with favored use of TRBJ1-2 and TRBJ2-5.

Construction of TCR beta libraries relied on iRepertoire HTBI primers and on Arm-PCR targeting CDR3 regions. TCRdb passed the multiplex PCR reads through MiXCR, listing each CDR3 protein once. This sample has about 530,000 distinct CDR3 sequences; about 16% occur once, and the top ten carry around 25%. Time point of the sample: newly diagnosed GD, antithyroid drugs for less than 3 months. Extracted PBMC RNA gave rise to the TCR library. The same data also contributed to another study, on T cells in Graves' hyperthyroidism and ophthalmopathy. That study adds: RT-PCR in the first round (using the HTBI primer set) targeted the TCR CDR3.

The input for sequencing was peripheral blood mononuclear cells (PBMCs), taken at new diagnosis, from a patient treated with antithyroid drugs. This chain uses TRBV6-4 with TRBJ1-2, with 7 bases matching TRBD1. This receptor was taken from a woman between 40 and 65 years old with Graves disease. The DNA of the CDR3 is TGTGCCAGCAGAGAAGGGACAGTCGGCCGCTACACCTTC. This encodes CASREGTVGRYTF.